This T cell receptor (beta chain) was identified during a study of tumor-infiltrating lymphocytes in oesophageal squamous cell carcinoma. The CDR3 contains 15 residues. TCRdb reanalysed the PCR reads using MiXCR and keeps one entry per CDR3 protein. Counted here are 3,500 or so distinct CDR3 sequences, 16% occurring once; the ten biggest clones make up approximately 24%. Sequenced material: esophageal tumor tissue. The chain carries TRBV5-3 and TRBJ2-5; perhaps D is TRBD1 or TRBD2 (5 bases each). Near its end, the DNA agrees better with TRBJ2-7, so the J call may be wrong. TRBV5-3 falls under the ORF class, with uncertain function. The TCR originated in a male donor with esophageal squamous cell carcinoma. CDR3: CASSPGQVPSYEQYF. In DNA, the CDR3 is TGTGCCAGCAGCCCGGGGCAGGTACCCTCCTACGAGCAGTACTTC.